These 19 T cell receptor beta chains were all obtained from the same sample, sequenced in a study of blood T cells in healthy people across ages. A second PCR, run for roughly 7 to 12 cycles, used a sample-barcoded 5' primer plus a J-beta primer mix. TCRdb reprocessed the 5' RACE reads with MiXCR, giving one entry per CDR3 protein. Of 650,000 to 1,000,000 distinct CDR3 sequences in the sample, about half were seen once. Sequencing was done on a sample of blood. These receptors were taken from a man at least 80 years old in good health.

The chain combines TRBV18 with TRBJ2-4; TRBD1 matches 7 bases. The J call could be wrong; TRBJ2-7 is a better fit for the DNA end. Germline V lookup: CDR1 KGHSH, CDR2 LQKENI. The CDR3 runs 14 residues. The CDR3 nucleotides read TGTGCCAGCTCACCGTTGGGACAGAACTACGAGCAGTACTTC. Translated, it gives CASSPLGQNYEQYF.

The V and J genes are TRBV20-1 and TRBJ2-1; D may match TRBD1 or TRBD2 (6 bases each). The CDR3 length is 12 residues. CDR1 is DFQATT and CDR2 is SNEGSKA in the germline V gene (reference sequence). V was pared by 6 bases and J by 7 bases, with 13 bases between. The CDR3 nucleotides read TGCAGTGCCCCTCGGAGGGGGAATGAGCAGTTCTTC. It encodes CSAPRRGNEQFF.

CDR3 nucleotide sequence: TGCAGTGCCGGACTAGCGGGAGGGCCTCTGCGGGAGACCCAGTACTTC. Its protein is CSAGLAGGPLRETQYF. The chain links TRBV20-1 to TRBJ2-5; 15 bases map to TRBD2. In germline, CDR1 is DFQATT, CDR2 SNEGSKA (reference sequence). CDR3 length equals 16 residues. J lost 5 bases, V lost 6 bases, and 10 bases had no gene match.

V gene TRBV12-3 or TRBV12-4 combines with J gene TRBJ1-5; D call uncertain. The V and J ends lost 0 bases and 2 bases respectively, with 14 bases between them. CDR3 length equals 17 residues. The chain's CDR3 is CASSLAPRASRNQPQHF. CDR3 nucleotide sequence: TGTGCCAGCAGTTTAGCCCCGAGAGCATCCCGCAATCAGCCCCAGCATTTT.

About this clonotype: A much larger clonotype is one base distant, so this may be a read error. The chain couples TRBV20-1 to TRBJ1-2; a possible D gene is TRBD1 (6 bases). V was shortened by 5 bases and J by 6 bases, with 22 bases between the two germline ends. The CDR3 is 15 amino acids. Germline V gene sequence: CDR1 DFQATT, CDR2 SNEGSKA (reference sequence). In DNA, the CDR3 is TGCAGTGCTTGGGCCGGGACAACAGTGCGCGATGGCTACACCTTC. As protein: CSAWAGTTVRDGYTF.

The chain links TRBV6-5 to TRBJ2-3; D ambiguous. CDR3 size: 16 residues. V dropped 6 bases and J dropped 3 bases, with 19 bases sitting between them. Germline loops: CDR1 MNHEY, CDR2 SVGAGI. CDR3 protein: CASSSASKVLTDTQYF. The CDR3, as DNA: TGTGCCAGCAGCTCTGCTTCTAAGGTGCTAACAGATACGCAGTATTTT.

The genes are TRBV28 and TRBJ2-5, with D unclear. Trimming removed 2 bases from V and 11 bases from J, with 15 bases in between. Germline loops: CDR1 MDHEN, CDR2 SYDVKM. CDR3 length: 13 residues. The CDR3 coding sequence is TGTGCCAGCAGTTTAAGCCAAAACAATGAGCAGTACTTC. Amino acids: CASSLSQNNEQYF.

The CDR3 bases are TGTGCCATCAAGCGGGGTGCTAGCACAGATACGCAGTATTTT. It yields the protein CAIKRGASTDTQYF. The chain recombines TRBV27 with TRBJ2-3; 7 positions match TRBD2. CDR3 length equals 14 residues. With V trimmed by 10 bases and J by 0 bases, 7 bases remained unmatched. Germline CDR1 and CDR2: MNHEY and SMNVEV (reference sequence).

The rearrangement uses TRBV20-1 and TRBJ2-3; D is perhaps TRBD1 or TRBD2 (5 bases each). This CDR3 has 15 residues. Germline CDR1 is DFQATT and CDR2 is SNEGSKA (reference sequence). With 6 bases removed from V and 0 bases from J, the gap between germline ends came to 16 bases. CDR3 sequence: CSARPPGQSTDTQYF. For the CDR3, the DNA is TGCAGTGCCCGACCGCCGGGGCAAAGCACAGATACGCAGTATTTT.

This clonotype was observed a handful of times. The chain joins TRBV20-1 to TRBJ2-7; 11 bases map to TRBD2. The CDR3 sequence is 14 residues long. V shed 5 bases and J 4 bases; nucleotides not matched to a gene: 7. Germline V gene data show CDR1 as DFQATT and CDR2 as SNEGSKA (reference sequence). The CDR3 DNA follows: TGCAGTGCTGCAACTAGCGGGAGTGGATACGAGCAGTACTTC. This codes for CSAATSGSGYEQYF.

The rearrangement joins TRBV2 to TRBJ2-4, with 12 bases aligning to TRBD1. The J call is in doubt because the DNA end fits TRBJ2-7 better. Per germline, CDR1 SNHLY and CDR2 FYNNEI. This CDR3 contains 16 residues. The CDR3 coding sequence is TGTGCCAGCAGTGTTTCGTCGGGACAGGGGGCGAACGAGCAGTACTTC. Amino acid sequence: CASSVSSGQGANEQYF.

CDR3 nucleotides: TGTGCCAGCAGCACCACTCGGACAGACGCGTGGGGCTACACCTTC. Protein sequence: CASSTTRTDAWGYTF. The V call is TRBV7-9, the J call TRBJ1-2, with a tentative D call TRBD1 (6 bases). The germline V gene has CDR1 SEHNR and CDR2 FQNEAQ (reference sequence). V lost 5 bases to trimming and J lost 8 bases, with 21 bases between them. This CDR3 spans 15 amino acids.

This clonotype occurred a few times. This sequence joins TRBV7-9 and TRBJ2-7; the match to TRBD2 covers 9 bases. Germline V gene lookup returns CDR1 SEHNR and CDR2 FQNEAQ (reference sequence). Unmatched junction bases numbered 13, after V lost 5 bases and J lost 8 bases. The CDR3 runs 15 residues. CDR3 sequence (DNA): TGTGCCAGCAGCATGACTACCGGGACTAGCTCTAAGCAGTACTTC. As protein: CASSMTTGTSSKQYF.

The sample holds a few counts of this clonotype. The V gene is TRBV20-1, the J gene TRBJ2-7; 8 bases line up with TRBD2. With 0 bases clipped from V and 3 bases from J, the junction kept 10 bases outside the gene matches. The CDR3 has 16 amino acids. Germline V gives CDR1 DFQATT, CDR2 SNEGSKA (reference sequence). For the CDR3, the DNA is TGCAGTGCTAGAGATCAGCGGCTAGCGGGCATCTACGAGCAGTACTTC. Translating gives CSARDQRLAGIYEQYF.

The V gene is TRBV2, the J gene TRBJ2-1; TRBD2 matches 10 bases. V was pared by 6 bases and J by 7 bases, with 9 bases of the junction left unmatched. CDR1 and CDR2 (germline): SNHLY, FYNNEI. The length of the CDR3 is 15 residues. CDR3: CASRLAGERYNEQFF. For the CDR3, the DNA is TGTGCCAGCAGGCTAGCGGGAGAACGTTATAATGAGCAGTTCTTC.

This clonotype was seen only a few times. This chain joins TRBV5-1 and TRBJ2-3; perhaps TRBD2 as D (6 bases). The V and J ends lost 2 bases and 4 bases respectively, with 14 bases between them. This CDR3 is built from 15 residues. Per the germline V gene, CDR1 is SGHRS and CDR2 is YFSETQ. The CDR3, as DNA: TGCGCCAGCAGCTTCGGGGGAAGTCGGGCAGATACGCAGTATTTT. Its translation: CASSFGGSRADTQYF.

The genes are TRBV12-3 or TRBV12-4 and TRBJ2-1, with 9 bases matching TRBD2. Losses at the gene ends were 2 bases for V and 9 bases for J; bases not matched to a gene: 11. CDR3 size: 16 residues. The DNA for the CDR3 is TGTGCCAGCAGTTTACAGTTTGGGCGGGAGGGAAGTGAGCAGTTCTTC. The encoded protein is CASSLQFGREGSEQFF.

The gene calls are TRBV5-1 and TRBJ2-7; D is uncertain. Trimming removed 0 bases from V and 2 bases from J, with 9 bases in between. CDR1 SGHRS and CDR2 YFSETQ come from the germline V gene. The CDR3 is 14 residues long. The DNA of the CDR3 is TGCGCCAGCAGCTTGGCGCAAAGACCCTACGAGCAGTACTTC. It encodes CASSLAQRPYEQYF.

This clonotype was counted between two and nine times. The genes are TRBV7-3 and TRBJ2-5; 8 bases agree with TRBD1. After removal of 4 bases from V and 4 bases from J, the junction contained 5 bases not matched to a gene. This CDR3 region has 14 residues. CDR1 SGHTA and CDR2 FQGTGA come from the germline V gene. In DNA form, the CDR3 reads TGTGCCAGCAGCTCCAGGGGGCGTGTAGAGACCCAGTACTTC. This translates into CASSSRGRVETQYF.